Following are 8 T cell receptor beta chains from one sample sequenced in a study of control samples from healthy donors and cancer patients. Some clones are missing from TCRdb's copy, which holds only in-frame ones; the method was immunoSEQ multiplex PCR. Among 70,000 to 100,000 clones listed, approximately 90% were seen once. The specimen was PBMCs. Source of these receptors: a woman between 55 and 75 years old with head and neck cancer.

This clone was observed a handful of times. The chain employs TRBV28 and TRBJ2-3; the match to TRBD2 covers 12 bases. Per the germline V gene, CDR1 is MDHEN and CDR2 is SYDVKM. This CDR3 is built from 19 residues. J gave up 6 bases and V 2 bases, and 15 bases lay outside the gene matches. CDR3 loop: CASSLRVGRGLAGTDTQYF. The CDR3, as DNA: TGTGCCAGCAGTTTACGGGTTGGACGAGGACTAGCGGGGACGGATACGCAGTATTTT.

The CDR3, as DNA: TGTGCCAGCGGACAGAAAGCATACGAGCAGTACTTC. Its translation: CASGQKAYEQYF. V usage is TRBV2 and J usage is TRBJ2-7, with D perhaps TRBD1 (6 bases). Trimming shortened V by 8 bases and J by 4 bases, and 12 bases separated the two germline ends. This CDR3 region has 12 residues. Germline values: CDR1 SNHLY, CDR2 FYNNEI.

The chain employs TRBV11-2 and TRBJ1-5, with unresolved D. The CDR3 is made up of 14 amino acids. Germline V gene lookup returns CDR1 SGHAT and CDR2 FQNNGV. Trimming removed 1 base from V and 6 bases from J, with 10 bases in between. CDR3 loop: CASSLGVLGQPQHF. The CDR3 DNA reads as TGTGCCAGCAGCTTAGGAGTTTTGGGTCAGCCCCAGCATTTT.

J is TRBJ2-7 and V is TRBV5-4; D perhaps matches TRBD2 (6 bases). Trimming left V 4 bases short and J 11 bases short, with 16 bases between. The CDR3 extends over 12 amino acids. CDR1 is SGHNT, CDR2 YYREEE, per germline (reference sequence). The CDR3 region is CASSTDDGRKYF. The CDR3 bases are TGTGCCAGCAGCACAGATGACGGGAGAAAGTACTTC.

V and J are TRBV4-2 and TRBJ1-3; possibly TRBD1 for D (6 bases). The CDR3 runs to 16 residues. The ends were cut back, 6 bases at V and 0 bases at J, with 15 bases in the middle. Germline values: CDR1 LGHNA, CDR2 YNFKEQ. CDR3 DNA sequence: TGTGCCAGCAGGCCAAACTGGGACATCTCTGGAAACACCATATATTTT. Amino acids: CASRPNWDISGNTIYF.

The CDR3 DNA sequence: TGCGCCAGCAGCCAAGATTTAAATTTAGGGACAGCAAATTCACCCCTCCACTTT. This codes for CASSQDLNLGTANSPLHF. V usage is TRBV4-1 and J usage is TRBJ1-6, with 7 bases aligning to TRBD1. The CDR3 covers 18 residues. CDR1 and CDR2 (germline): MGHRA, YSYEKL. The J segment lost 7 bases and the V segment lost 0 bases, leaving 12 bases of the junction unmatched.

The chain has TRBV19 and TRBJ2-1; 8 bases map to TRBD2. Trimming took 6 bases from V and 2 from J; bases not matched to a gene: 6. The CDR3 contains 15 residues. Germline V lookup: CDR1 LNHDA, CDR2 SQIVND (reference sequence). CDR3 sequence reads: CASSVPGLAYNEQFF. The DNA for the CDR3 is TGTGCCAGTAGCGTACCGGGACTAGCCTACAATGAGCAGTTCTTC. Together with reference TRBV19 and TRBJ2-1, the CDR3 gives the full variable domain: DGGITQSPKYLFRKEGQNVTLSCEQNLNHDAMYWYRQDPGQGLRLIYYSQIVNDFQKGDIAEGYSVSREKKESFPLTVTSAQKNPTAFYLCASSVPGLAYNEQFFGPGTRLTVL.

This chain connects TRBV5-4 to TRBJ1-2; TRBD1 aligns across 7 bases. Germline values: CDR1 SGHNT, CDR2 YYREEE (reference sequence). Trimming took 0 bases from V and 0 from J; bases not matched to a gene: 5. The CDR3 runs to 16 residues. CDR3 sequence (DNA): TGTGCCAGCAGCTTGGAGGGGACAGCGCCTAACTATGGCTACACCTTC. The encoded protein is CASSLEGTAPNYGYTF.